This record concerns one T cell receptor (beta chain) sequence. The sample comes from a study of post-analysis software for immune sequencing data. Unique-molecular-identifier-tagged TCR beta cDNA libraries were used. TCRdb fed the PCR reads into MiXCR, producing one record per CDR3 protein. The repertoire has 150,000 to 200,000 distinct CDR3 sequences, 35% to 40% of them found once; the top ten carry under 30%. Material: blood, obtained after autologous hematopoietic stem cell transplantation. This clonotype originated in a girl aged 10-17 years with multiple sclerosis.

The chain's CDR3 is CASSYPPGTSGIPTDTQYF. CDR3 nucleotides: TGTGCCAGCAGTTACCCGCCCGGGACTAGCGGGATTCCCACAGATACGCAGTATTTT. The V gene is TRBV6-2 or TRBV6-3, the J gene TRBJ2-3, with 13 nucleotides matching TRBD2. The germline CDR1 and CDR2 sequences are MNHEY and SVGEGT. The CDR3 covers 19 residues. With 2 bases clipped from V and 2 bases from J, the junction kept 10 bases outside the gene matches.